The 20 T cell receptor beta chains below come from one sample, sequenced in a study of T cell changes during pregnancy in multiple sclerosis. Generated by immunoSEQ multiplex PCR, the TCRdb table keeps only in-frame clones and is missing some. Among 35,000 to 40,000 clones listed, around 92% were seen once. The sample in question was CD4+ T cells from peripheral blood mononuclear cells, obtained in the third trimester of pregnancy. These receptors were taken from a female donor with multiple sclerosis, enrolled in a pregnancy study.

The J gene is TRBJ2-7, the V gene TRBV5-6; D is unclear. Germline V gene sequence: CDR1 SGHDT, CDR2 YYEEEE. V gave up 0 bases and J gave up 4 bases, with 8 bases separating them. The CDR3 sequence is 13 residues long. CDR3 protein: CASSLVGLYEQYF. The CDR3, as DNA: TGTGCCAGCAGCTTGGTTGGGCTATACGAGCAGTACTTC.

The genes are TRBV21-1 and TRBJ2-1; TRBD1 is taken as the D call from the table, unchecked against the DNA. TRBV21-1 is a recognized pseudogene. The CDR3 length is 17 residues. The CDR3 spells CASSKAGADTTYNEQFF. The DNA for the CDR3 is TGTGCCAGCAGCAAAGCGGGGGCGGACACCACCTACAATGAGCAGTTCTTC.

The V call is TRBV2, the J call TRBJ2-7; D may be TRBD1 (6 bases). The CDR3 runs 12 residues. Germline CDR1 is SNHLY and CDR2 is FYNNEI. Trimming took 4 bases from V and 4 from J, leaving 8 bases between them. CDR3 nucleotides: TGTGCCAGCAGTGTGGACAGTTACGAGCAGTACTTC. Translating gives CASSVDSYEQYF.

This rearrangement joins TRBV28 to TRBJ2-1; 12 bases map to TRBD2. Germline loops: CDR1 MDHEN, CDR2 SYDVKM. With V trimmed by 5 bases and J by 9 bases, 8 bases remained unmatched. CDR3 length: 15 amino acids. CDR3 bases: TGTGCCAGCAGTCCCCCGGGACTAGCGGGTGGTGAGCAGTTCTTC. Translation: CASSPPGLAGGEQFF.

The chain employs TRBV6-5 and TRBJ1-4, with D maybe TRBD1 (5 bases). The CDR3 has 14 residues. Germline CDR1 and CDR2: MNHEY and SVGAGI. V was clipped by 5 bases and J by 3 bases, with 10 bases between them. The CDR3 is CASSAGVANEKLFF. The CDR3 DNA reads TGTGCCAGCAGTGCGGGGGTAGCTAATGAAAAACTGTTTTTT.

This chain uses TRBV5-6 with TRBJ1-2; D is unresolved. The CDR3 is 13 residues long. V gave up 4 bases and J gave up 3 bases, with 10 bases separating them. CDR1 and CDR2 from the germline V gene are SGHDT and YYEEEE. The CDR3 nucleotides read TGTGCCAGCAGCACGGGAGTCCACTATGGCTACACCTTC. Its protein product is CASSTGVHYGYTF. The full variable domain, rest sourced from reference TRBV5-6 and TRBJ1-2, is DAGVTQSPTHLIKTRGQQVTLRCSPKSGHDTVSWYQQALGQGPQFIFQYYEEEERQRGNFPDRFSGHQFPNYSSELNVNALLLGDSALYLCASSTGVHYGYTFGSGTRLTVV.

The genes are TRBV7-8 and TRBJ1-1; TRBD1 matches at 7 bases. The germline V gene encodes CDR1 SGHVS and CDR2 FQNEAQ. The CDR3 contains 16 residues. V lost 4 bases, J lost 3 bases, and 11 bases stayed unmatched. The CDR3 here is CASSWTGTGFDTEAFF. The DNA of the CDR3 is TGTGCCAGCAGCTGGACAGGAACGGGGTTTGACACTGAAGCTTTCTTT.

The chain carries TRBV30 and TRBJ2-1; 7 bases map to TRBD2. The CDR3 spans 14 residues. Germline values: CDR1 GTSNPN, CDR2 SVGIG (reference sequence). After removal of 0 bases from V and 3 bases from J, the junction contained 2 bases not matched to a gene. The CDR3, as DNA: TGTGCCTGGAGTGTGAGCGGGATCTACAATGAGCAGTTCTTC. The encoded protein is CAWSVSGIYNEQFF.

The V and J genes are TRBV2 and TRBJ2-1; 14 bases line up with TRBD2. With 5 bases clipped from V and 8 bases from J, the junction kept 14 bases outside the gene matches. Germline V gene sequence: CDR1 SNHLY, CDR2 FYNNEI. CDR3 length equals 18 residues. Written as DNA, the CDR3 is TGTGCCAGCAGTCGAAGGACAGGGGGGACTAGCGGGAGCTATGAGCAGTTCTTC. Translated: CASSRRTGGTSGSYEQFF. The complete variable domain, with remaining parts taken from reference TRBV2 and TRBJ2-1, reads EPEVTQTPSHQVTQMGQEVILRCVPISNHLYFYWYRQILGQKVEFLVSFYNNEISEKSEIFDDQFSVERPDGSNFTLKIRSTKLEDSAMYFCASSRRTGGTSGSYEQFFGPGTRLTVL.

CDR3 nucleotide sequence: TGTGCCAGCAGCTTAGACGGGGTACTCCAAGAGACCCAGTACTTC. As protein: CASSLDGVLQETQYF. The rearrangement joins TRBV7-2 to TRBJ2-5; D is possibly TRBD2 (5 bases). Trimming removed 1 base from V and 1 base from J, with 10 bases in between. Germline V CDR1 and CDR2: SGHTA, FQGNSA. This CDR3 comprises 15 residues.

This sequence joins TRBV2 and TRBJ2-1, with D possibly being TRBD2 (6 bases). The V and J ends lost 6 bases and 5 bases respectively, with 17 bases between them. Per germline, CDR1 SNHLY and CDR2 FYNNEI. The CDR3 is 15 residues long. The CDR3 sequence: CASSLEVLADNEQFF. The DNA of the CDR3 is TGTGCCAGCAGCCTTGAGGTATTAGCGGACAATGAGCAGTTCTTC.

The chain links TRBV6-1 to TRBJ2-7, with 10 nucleotides matching TRBD2. The CDR3 loop spans 15 amino acids. V lost 6 bases and J lost 4; bases outside the gene matches: 9. The germline gives CDR1 MNHNS, CDR2 SASEGT. The DNA for the CDR3 is TGTGCCAGCAGCAAGGTCCGGACTAGCGGTTACGAGCAGTACTTC. This gives the protein CASSKVRTSGYEQYF.

The chain is built from TRBV7-9 and TRBJ1-2; D ambiguous. This CDR3 comprises 14 residues. Trimming left V 5 bases short and J 8 bases short, with 18 bases between. Germline V CDR1 and CDR2: SEHNR, FQNEAQ (reference sequence). The CDR3 DNA is TGTGCCAGCAGCCGTCTCCCTGGAGAGGGCGGCTACACCTTC. Its protein product is CASSRLPGEGGYTF. Supplemented by reference TRBV7-9 and TRBJ1-2, the full variable domain reads DTGVSQNPRHKITKRGQNVTFRCDPISEHNRLYWYRQTLGQGPEFLTYFQNEAQLEKSRLLSDRFSAERPKGSFSTLEIQRTEQGDSAMYLCASSRLPGEGGYTFGSGTRLTVV.

V usage is TRBV11-2 and J usage is TRBJ1-1; D gene ambiguous. V lost 5 bases, J lost 1 base, and 11 bases lay in between. Germline values: CDR1 SGHAT, CDR2 FQNNGV. The CDR3 spans 14 residues. The CDR3 coding sequence is TGTGCCAGCAGCACCGCTCGGTGGAACACTGAAGCTTTCTTT. Protein: CASSTARWNTEAFF.

This clone was recorded once. This rearrangement joins TRBV6-6 to TRBJ2-2, with D perhaps matching TRBD2 (5 bases). V was clipped by 5 bases and J by 2 bases, with 12 bases between them. The CDR3 runs 15 residues. Germline assignment: CDR1 MNHNY and CDR2 SVGAGI (reference sequence). This chain's CDR3 is CASSIPGGNTGELFF. CDR3 nucleotides: TGTGCCAGCAGTATCCCAGGAGGTAACACCGGGGAGCTGTTTTTT.

The chain joins TRBV10-3 to TRBJ2-7; 11 bases match TRBD2. With 0 bases clipped from V and 5 bases from J, the junction kept 6 bases outside the gene matches. CDR1 ENHRY and CDR2 SYGVKD come from the germline V gene. This CDR3 contains 16 residues. CDR3 bases: TGTGCCATCAGTGAGTCGGGGGTAGCGGGAGGGAACGAGCAGTACTTC. It is translated as CAISESGVAGGNEQYF.

The rearrangement links TRBV28 to TRBJ1-2, with D maybe TRBD1 (6 bases). The V end lost 7 bases, the J end lost 8 bases, and 11 bases lay between the germline ends. Germline V lookup: CDR1 MDHEN, CDR2 SYDVKM. The CDR3 is 11 residues long. Here the CDR3 reads CASTHREGYTF. The CDR3 nucleotides are TGTGCCAGCACCCACAGGGAAGGCTACACCTTC.

The chain uses TRBV7-8 and TRBJ1-1; a possible D gene is TRBD1 (5 bases). CDR3 size: 13 residues. V was clipped by 5 bases and J by 8 bases, with 15 bases between them. Germline CDR1 SGHVS, CDR2 FQNEAQ. Here the CDR3 DNA reads TGTGCCAGCAGCCTACTTCAAGGGGCCGAAGCTTTCTTT. This codes for CASSLLQGAEAFF. Filled out from reference TRBV7-8 and TRBJ1-1, the complete variable domain reads GAGVSQSPRYKVAKRGQDVALRCDPISGHVSLFWYQQALGQGPEFLTYFQNEAQLDKSGLPSDRFFAERPEGSVSTLKIQRTQQEDSAVYLCASSLLQGAEAFFGQGTRLTVV.

This chain uses TRBV6-4 with TRBJ2-2; 7 bases align to TRBD1. This CDR3 is 14 amino acids long. CDR1 and CDR2 (germline): MRHNA, SNTAGT. The trim removed 6 bases at V and 3 bases at J, leaving 4 bases unmatched. Written as DNA, the CDR3 is TGTGCCAGCAGCAGGACAGGAGACACCGGGGAGCTGTTTTTT. This encodes CASSRTGDTGELFF.

The chain recombines TRBV7-2 with TRBJ2-5; the D gene is possibly TRBD2 (7 bases). Germline V gives CDR1 SGHTA, CDR2 FQGNSA. V dropped 2 bases and J dropped 5 bases, with 12 bases sitting between them. The CDR3 extends over 14 amino acids. CDR3 DNA: TGTGCCAGCAGCTTACGGGGGGCCGGGGAGACCCAGTACTTC. Residues: CASSLRGAGETQYF.